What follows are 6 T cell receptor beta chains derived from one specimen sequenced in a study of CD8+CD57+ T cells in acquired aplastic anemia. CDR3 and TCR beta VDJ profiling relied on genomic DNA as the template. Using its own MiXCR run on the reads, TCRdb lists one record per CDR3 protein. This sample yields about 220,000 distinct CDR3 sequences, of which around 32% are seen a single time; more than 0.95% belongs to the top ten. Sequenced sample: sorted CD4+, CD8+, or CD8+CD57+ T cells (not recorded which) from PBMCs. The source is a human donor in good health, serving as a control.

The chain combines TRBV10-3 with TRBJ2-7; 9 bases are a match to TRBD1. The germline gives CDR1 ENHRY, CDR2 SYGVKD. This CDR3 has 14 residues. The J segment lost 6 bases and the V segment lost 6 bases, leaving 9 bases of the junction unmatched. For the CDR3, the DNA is TGTGCCATCAGGGGTACAGGGGGCGCGTTCGAGCAGTACTTC. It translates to CAIRGTGGAFEQYF.

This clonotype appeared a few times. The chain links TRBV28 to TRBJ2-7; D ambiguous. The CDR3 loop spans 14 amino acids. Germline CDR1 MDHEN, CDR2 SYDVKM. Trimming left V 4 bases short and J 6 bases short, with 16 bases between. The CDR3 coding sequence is TGTGCCAGCAGTTCCCCGGGCTTGCTGGTCGAGCAGTACTTC. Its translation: CASSSPGLLVEQYF.

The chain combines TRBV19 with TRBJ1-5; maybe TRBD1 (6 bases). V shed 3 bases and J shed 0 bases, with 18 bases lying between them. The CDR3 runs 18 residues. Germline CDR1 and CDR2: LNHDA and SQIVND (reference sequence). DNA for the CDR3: TGTGCCAGTAGTATCGGGACACTCCACACCTATAGCAATCAGCCCCAGCATTTT. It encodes CASSIGTLHTYSNQPQHF.

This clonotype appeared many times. Here the CDR3 DNA reads TGTGCCAGCAGTGAATACGGGCTAGCGACGGAGACCCAGTACTTC. Encoded protein: CASSEYGLATETQYF. The gene calls are TRBV2 and TRBJ2-5; TRBD2 might be the D (6 bases). This CDR3 has 15 amino acids. Germline-derived CDR1 and CDR2 are SNHLY and FYNNEI. V was pared by 2 bases and J by 5 bases, with 15 bases between.

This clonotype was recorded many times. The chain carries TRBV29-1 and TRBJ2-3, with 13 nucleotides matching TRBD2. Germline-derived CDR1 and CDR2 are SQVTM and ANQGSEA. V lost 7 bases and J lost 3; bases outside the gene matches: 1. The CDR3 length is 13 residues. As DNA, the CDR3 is TGCAGCGGGGGACTAGCGGGAACAGATACGCAGTATTTT. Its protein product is CSGGLAGTDTQYF.

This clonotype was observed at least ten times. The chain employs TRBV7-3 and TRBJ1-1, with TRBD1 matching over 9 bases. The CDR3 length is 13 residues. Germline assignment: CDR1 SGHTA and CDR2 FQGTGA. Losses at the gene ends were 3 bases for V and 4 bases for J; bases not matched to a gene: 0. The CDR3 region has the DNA TGTGCCAGCAGCTTGGGACAGGGCACTGAAGCTTTCTTT. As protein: CASSLGQGTEAFF.